Shown below are 25 T cell receptor beta chains from a single sample sequenced in a study of shared clonotypes between healthy human individuals. Libraries were prepared by immunoSEQ multiplex PCR; TCRdb keeps only in-frame clonotypes and omits some of them. The profile shows under 600,000 clones, around 97% of them singletons. The sample comprised naive CD4+ T cells sorted from blood. Subset noted: CD45RA+ positively selected. Source of these receptors: a woman aged 25 to 45 in good health.

V and J are TRBV27 and TRBJ2-1; 9 positions agree with TRBD2. CDR1 and CDR2 (germline): MNHEY, SMNVEV (reference sequence). This CDR3 is built from 15 residues. Trimming removed 6 bases from V and 10 bases from J; junction bases left unmatched: 13. The CDR3 bases are TGTGCCAGCAGCGGGTTGGGTAGCGGGAGAGGGGAGCAGTTCTTC. Its protein is CASSGLGSGRGEQFF.

V is TRBV15 and J is TRBJ2-1, with 9 bases aligning to TRBD2. Germline V lookup: CDR1 LNHNV, CDR2 YYDKDF (reference sequence). V lost 8 bases and J lost 3; bases outside the gene matches: 17. The CDR3 sequence is 18 residues long. The DNA for the CDR3 is TGTGCCACCCACGAGGCCCGAACGGGACTAGCTAACTACAATGAGCAGTTCTTC. Encoded protein: CATHEARTGLANYNEQFF.

The chain carries TRBV28 and TRBJ2-2; D is unclear. Germline V gives CDR1 MDHEN, CDR2 SYDVKM. V was shortened by 7 bases and J by 4 bases, with 13 bases between the two germline ends. This CDR3 spans 14 amino acids. Here the CDR3 DNA reads TGTGCCAGCACCGCATCAGGTTTCACCGGGGAGCTGTTTTTT. This sequence encodes CASTASGFTGELFF.

The V call is TRBV7-6, the J call TRBJ2-5; weak D call: TRBD1 (6 bases). This CDR3 comprises 12 residues. CDR1 SGHVS and CDR2 FNYEAQ come from the germline V gene. With 10 bases removed from V and 2 bases from J, the gap between germline ends came to 11 bases. The CDR3 DNA reads as TGTGCCATCCGGGACATACAAGAGACCCAGTACTTC. It specifies CAIRDIQETQYF.

This chain joins TRBV28 and TRBJ1-1; D uncertain. Germline CDR1 reads MDHEN; CDR2 reads SYDVKM. CDR3 size: 14 residues. The ends were cut back, 2 bases at V and 1 base at J, with 8 bases in the middle. The CDR3 protein is CASSLPYGNTEAFF. CDR3 bases: TGTGCCAGCAGTTTACCCTACGGGAACACTGAAGCTTTCTTT.

V usage is TRBV6-1 and J usage is TRBJ1-5; the D gene is possibly TRBD1 (6 bases). Germline V gene data show CDR1 as MNHNS and CDR2 as SASEGT. The CDR3 has 13 residues. V was trimmed by 6 bases and J by 4 bases, leaving 10 bases between them. CDR3 residues: CASRDTGNQPQHF. The CDR3 DNA is TGTGCCAGCAGGGATACAGGGAATCAGCCCCAGCATTTT.

This chain uses TRBV27 with TRBJ1-2; tentatively, D is TRBD1 (5 bases). The CDR3 extends over 13 amino acids. With 8 bases removed from V and 4 bases from J, the gap between germline ends came to 14 bases. The germline CDR1 and CDR2 sequences are MNHEY and SMNVEV (reference sequence). CDR3 loop: CASGPTALYGYTF. CDR3 sequence (DNA): TGTGCCAGCGGGCCGACAGCCCTCTATGGCTACACCTTC.

The chain carries TRBV9 and TRBJ2-3; D is possibly TRBD2 (5 bases). The length of the CDR3 is 13 residues. Deletions cut 3 bases from V and 4 bases from J, with 9 bases between. Germline CDR1 is SGDLS and CDR2 is YYNGEE. CDR3 nucleotides: TGTGCCAGCAGCGCGGACTTCGCAGATACGCAGTATTTT. Protein: CASSADFADTQYF.

This clone was found once. This sequence joins TRBV28 and TRBJ2-1; 10 nucleotides line up with TRBD2. Germline V CDR1 and CDR2: MDHEN, SYDVKM. The CDR3 is 16 residues long. Losses at the gene ends were 0 bases for V and 7 bases for J; bases not matched to a gene: 6. CDR3 coding DNA: TGTGCCAGCAGTTTATGGGCTAGCGGGAGAAGTAATGAGCAGTTCTTC. It is translated as CASSLWASGRSNEQFF.

The chain joins TRBV2 to TRBJ2-5; a weak D match, TRBD1 (5 bases). The V end lost 0 bases, the J end lost 5 bases, and 10 bases lay between the germline ends. Germline assignment: CDR1 SNHLY and CDR2 FYNNEI. CDR3 length: 14 residues. CDR3 amino acids: CASSEAAGLETQYF. CDR3 coding DNA: TGTGCCAGCAGTGAAGCGGCAGGGTTGGAGACCCAGTACTTC.

In its sample, this clone was seen once. This chain connects TRBV4-1 to TRBJ2-7; 10 bases are a match to TRBD2. With 6 bases clipped from V and 3 bases from J, the junction kept 17 bases outside the gene matches. The CDR3 consists of 18 residues. The germline V gene encodes CDR1 MGHRA and CDR2 YSYEKL. The chain's CDR3 is CASSDGVNLAGVVYEQYF. The CDR3 bases are TGCGCCAGCAGTGACGGCGTGAATCTAGCGGGAGTTGTCTACGAGCAGTACTTC.

This rearrangement joins TRBV4-2 to TRBJ1-2, with a tentative D call TRBD1 (5 bases). The V gene's germline CDR1 is LGHNA and CDR2 YNFKEQ. Trimming stripped 5 bases from V and 8 bases from J, with 21 bases between. The CDR3 extends over 15 amino acids. CDR3 loop: CASSSSPGYEEGYTF. CDR3 DNA sequence: TGTGCCAGCAGCTCCTCACCAGGGTACGAAGAAGGCTACACCTTC.

V is TRBV6-1 and J is TRBJ2-3, with D perhaps matching TRBD2 (6 bases). Trimming pared 8 bases from V and 4 bases from J, leaving 16 bases between. The CDR3 loop spans 14 amino acids. Germline assignment: CDR1 MNHNS and CDR2 SASEGT. The DNA for the CDR3 is TGTGCCAGCGCTAGGCGGCGGGGCCCAGATACGCAGTATTTT. Translated: CASARRRGPDTQYF.

The J gene is TRBJ2-2, the V gene TRBV9; D is perhaps TRBD1 (5 bases). The CDR3 consists of 17 residues. V was trimmed by 4 bases and J by 4 bases, leaving 20 bases between them. The germline V gene encodes CDR1 SGDLS and CDR2 YYNGEE. The CDR3 reads CASSLDTIQGFTGELFF. The CDR3 DNA follows: TGTGCCAGCAGCCTCGATACGATCCAGGGATTCACCGGGGAGCTGTTTTTT.

The chain combines TRBV7-3 with TRBJ2-7, with D maybe TRBD2 (6 bases). Germline CDR1 SGHTA, CDR2 FQGTGA. V was clipped by 5 bases and J by 4 bases, with 15 bases between them. CDR3 length: 14 amino acids. This CDR3 is CASSERVGSYEQYF. Written as DNA, the CDR3 is TGTGCCAGCAGCGAGCGGGTTGGATCGTACGAGCAGTACTTC.

This chain connects TRBV28 to TRBJ2-7, with TRBD1 identical over 8 bases. CDR1 and CDR2 (germline): MDHEN, SYDVKM. The CDR3 is 15 residues long. V gave up 4 bases and J gave up 1 base; unmatched junction bases: 6. DNA for the CDR3: TGTGCCAGCAGTTCGGGACAGGACACGTCCTACGAGCAGTACTTC. It specifies CASSSGQDTSYEQYF.

The V and J genes are TRBV5-1 and TRBJ2-2; 10 bases are shared with TRBD1. After removal of 4 bases from V and 6 bases from J, the junction contained 9 bases not matched to a gene. The CDR3 has 16 residues. Germline CDR1 SGHRS, CDR2 YFSETQ. CDR3 nucleotides: TGCGCCAGCAGCCTTACTGGGACAGGGGAGCCCGGGGAGCTGTTTTTT. It is translated as CASSLTGTGEPGELFF.

The chain couples TRBV5-1 to TRBJ2-7, with 8 positions matching TRBD1. V lost 3 bases to trimming and J lost 2 bases; unmatched junction nucleotides: 7. The CDR3 consists of 15 residues. The germline gives CDR1 SGHRS, CDR2 YFSETQ. The CDR3, as DNA: TGCGCCAGCAGCTCCGGACAGGGAATTGCCTACGAGCAGTACTTC. It codes for CASSSGQGIAYEQYF.

V gene TRBV11-3 combines with J gene TRBJ1-2; possibly TRBD1 for D (6 bases). Germline loops: CDR1 SGHNT, CDR2 YENEEA. The CDR3 runs 14 residues. V dropped 0 bases and J dropped 8 bases, with 13 bases sitting between them. CDR3 protein: CASSLDRGGAGYTF. The CDR3, as DNA: TGTGCCAGCAGCTTAGATCGGGGGGGCGCCGGCTACACCTTC.

This chain links TRBV10-2 with TRBJ2-7, with 7 bases lining up with TRBD2. The CDR3 is 13 residues long. The germline CDR1 and CDR2 sequences are WSHSY and SAAADI. V trimming: 7 bases; J trimming: 0 bases; junction bases outside the gene matches: 3. CDR3 sequence: CASTGTNSYEQYF. DNA for the CDR3: TGCGCCAGCACCGGGACTAACTCCTACGAGCAGTACTTC.

V usage is TRBV4-1 and J usage is TRBJ2-7, with 7 bases fitting TRBD1. Germline values: CDR1 MGHRA, CDR2 YSYEKL. The V segment lost 4 bases and the J segment 3 bases; nucleotides outside the gene matches: 3. The CDR3 is 13 amino acids. The chain's CDR3 is CASSRDSLYEQYF. DNA of the CDR3: TGCGCCAGCAGCCGGGACAGTCTCTACGAGCAGTACTTC.

The chain couples TRBV5-1 to TRBJ2-1, with 11 positions matching TRBD2. Germline V lookup: CDR1 SGHRS, CDR2 YFSETQ. The CDR3 sequence is 15 residues long. The V segment lost 4 bases and the J segment 7 bases; nucleotides outside the gene matches: 7. The CDR3 here is CASSLGLAAFNEQFF. As DNA, the CDR3 is TGCGCCAGCAGCCTGGGACTAGCGGCGTTTAATGAGCAGTTCTTC.

This clone was counted once. The chain recombines TRBV7-2 with TRBJ1-2; no clear D. V dropped 0 bases and J dropped 2 bases, with 16 bases sitting between them. Per germline, CDR1 SGHTA and CDR2 FQGNSA. This CDR3 contains 17 residues. The CDR3 nucleotides are TGTGCCAGCAGCTTAGCGAAAGCGGGAATTCGGAACTATGGCTACACCTTC. Amino acids: CASSLAKAGIRNYGYTF. The complete variable domain, with remaining parts taken from reference TRBV7-2 and TRBJ1-2, reads GAGVSQSPSNKVTEKGKDVELRCDPISGHTALYWYRQSLGQGLEFLIYFQGNSAPDKSGLPSDRFSAERTGGSVSTLTIQRTQQEDSAVYLCASSLAKAGIRNYGYTFGSGTRLTVV.

The rearrangement joins TRBV5-5 to TRBJ2-2; D ambiguous. Germline CDR1 SGHKS, CDR2 YYEKEE (reference sequence). The V and J ends lost 2 bases and 3 bases respectively, with 5 bases between them. This CDR3 comprises 13 residues. The CDR3 loop reads CASSFLDTGELFF. CDR3 nucleotides: TGTGCCAGCAGCTTTTTAGACACCGGGGAGCTGTTTTTT.

This clone occurred once. The chain combines TRBV13 with TRBJ2-1, with 8 bases fitting TRBD1. Germline CDR1 is PRHDT and CDR2 is FYEKMQ (reference sequence). CDR3 length equals 12 residues. The J segment lost 9 bases and the V segment lost 5 bases, leaving 3 bases of the junction unmatched. CDR3 coding DNA: TGTGCCAGCAGCGCGACAGGGGTTGAGCAGTTCTTC. It codes for CASSATGVEQFF. Combining the CDR3 with reference TRBV13 and TRBJ2-1 gives the whole variable domain AAGVIQSPRHLIKEKRETATLKCYPIPRHDTVYWYQQGPGQDPQFLISFYEKMQSDKGSIPDRFSAQQFSDYHSELNMSSLELGDSALYFCASSATGVEQFFGPGTRLTVL.